These T cell receptor beta chains were read from a single sample in a study of OX40 agonist ivuxolimab in advanced cancers. TCRdb's copy holds only in-frame clones and misses some; the assay was immunoSEQ multiplex PCR. This sample has around 150,000 clones, with over 75% found just once. The specimen comprised CD4+ or CD8+ T cells sorted from blood, sampled in a trial of the OX40 agonist ivuxolimab. The receptors come from an adult with an advanced solid tumor such as melanoma, head and neck, liver or kidney cancer. Each CDR3 is given with its conserved first and last residue.

TRBV7-8	TRBJ1-4	CASSLEQRLTNEKLFF
TRBV28	TRBJ1-1	CASSSPGQGETEAFF
TRBV10-1	TRBJ2-5	CASSDRGLETQYF
TRBV5-1	TRBJ2-1	CASSSGTSGTGNEQFF
TRBV27	TRBJ1-2	CASSLAGQGPYGYTF
TRBV19	TRBJ1-2	CASREDSRNYGYTF
TRBV5-4	TRBJ2-7	CASSSPGTSGGPSYEQYF
TRBV5-1	TRBJ1-1	CASSLEFRSEAFF
TRBV15	TRBJ1-1	CATSRRVTEAFF
TRBV19	TRBJ1-4	CASKDRGLSTNEKLFF
TRBV25-1	TRBJ2-1	CASSRMVGVTYNEQFF
TRBV6-4	TRBJ1-1	CAGLTGTSPEAFF
TRBV18	TRBJ2-5	CASSPTSGSQETQYF
TRBV7-2	TRBJ2-5	CASSSDGGQVEQYF
TRBV1	TRBJ1-4	CTSPEAGDNEKLFF
TRBV27	TRBJ2-3	CASSLGQFTDTQYF
TRBV7-8	TRBJ2-7	CASSFDRVGEQYF
TRBV25-1	TRBJ2-1	CASNPATGLAGVNEQFF
TRBV9	TRBJ2-7	CASSGSGTEGEQYF
TRBV28	TRBJ2-1	CASRSGLSYNEQFF
TRBV6-6	TRBJ2-7	CAISKSTGTVPYEQYF
TRBV5-6	TRBJ1-3	CASSLRGNAGNTIYF